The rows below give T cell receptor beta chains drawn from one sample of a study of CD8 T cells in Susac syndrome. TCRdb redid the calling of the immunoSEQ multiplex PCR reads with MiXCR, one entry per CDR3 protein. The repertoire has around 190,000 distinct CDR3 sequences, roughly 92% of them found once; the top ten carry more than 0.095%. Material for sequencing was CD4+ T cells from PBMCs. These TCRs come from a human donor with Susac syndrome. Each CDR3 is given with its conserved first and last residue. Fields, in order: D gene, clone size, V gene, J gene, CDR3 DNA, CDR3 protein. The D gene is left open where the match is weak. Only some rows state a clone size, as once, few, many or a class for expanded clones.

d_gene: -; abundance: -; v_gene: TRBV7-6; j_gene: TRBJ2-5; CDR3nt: TGTGCCAGCAGCCCCCTCAATATGGCAGGGGAAGAGACCCAGTACTTC; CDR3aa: CASSPLNMAGEETQYF
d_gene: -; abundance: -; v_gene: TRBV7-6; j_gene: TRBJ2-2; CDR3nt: TGTGCCAGCAGCTCCCCCAGCAGCGTGATCGGGGAGCTGTTTTTT; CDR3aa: CASSSPSSVIGELFF
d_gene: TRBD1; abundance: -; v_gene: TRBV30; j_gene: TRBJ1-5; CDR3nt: TGTGCCTGGGCGACAGGGGCGGGTCAGCCCCAGCATTTT; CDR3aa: CAWATGAGQPQHF
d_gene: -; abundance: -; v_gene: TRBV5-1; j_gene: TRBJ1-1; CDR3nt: TGCGCCAGCAGCCCTACAGGGTTCACTGAAGCTTTCTTT; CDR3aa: CASSPTGFTEAFF
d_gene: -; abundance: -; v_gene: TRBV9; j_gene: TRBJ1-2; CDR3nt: TGTGCCAGCAGCGCCACAGGGAACTATGGCTACACCTTC; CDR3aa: CASSATGNYGYTF
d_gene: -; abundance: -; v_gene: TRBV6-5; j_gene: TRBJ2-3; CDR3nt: TGTGCCAGCAGTTACCGGGGCTGGGGGGTAGGAACAGATACGCAGTATTTT; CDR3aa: CASSYRGWGVGTDTQYF
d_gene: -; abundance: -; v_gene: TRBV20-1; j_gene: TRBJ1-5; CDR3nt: TGCAGTGCTAGACCTGGGTATAGCAATCAGCCCCAGCATTTT; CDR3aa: CSARPGYSNQPQHF
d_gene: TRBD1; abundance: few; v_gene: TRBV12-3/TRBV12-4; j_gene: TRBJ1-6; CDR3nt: TGTGCCAGCAGTCCGGGACAGGGCTCCTATAATTCACCCCTCCACTTT; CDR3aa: CASSPGQGSYNSPLHF
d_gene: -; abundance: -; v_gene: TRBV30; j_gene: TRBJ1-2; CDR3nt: TGTGCCTGGACCCCTGACAGCGACTATGGCTACACCTTC; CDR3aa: CAWTPDSDYGYTF
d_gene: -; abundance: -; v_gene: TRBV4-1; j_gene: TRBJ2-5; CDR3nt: TGCGCCAGCAGCCTTGGCGGGGCCCAAACAAAGCAGACCCAGTACTTC; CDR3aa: CASSLGGAQTKQTQYF
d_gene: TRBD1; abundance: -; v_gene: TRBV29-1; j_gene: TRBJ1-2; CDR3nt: TGCAGCGTTCGGGACAGGGGTTCCTATGGCTACACCTTC; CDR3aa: CSVRDRGSYGYTF